This T cell receptor beta chain was captured by sequencing in a study of follicular helper T cells after annual influenza vaccination. In this sample, this clone turned up a few times. Germline CDR1 and CDR2: SNHLY and FYNNEI. Trimming shortened V by 7 bases and J by 2 bases, and 11 bases separated the two germline ends. The CDR3 is made up of 13 amino acids. The time point was: 2015-2016 season, pre-vaccination. Sorted cTfh were non-naive CD4+CXCR5+PD-1+, either ICOS+CD38+ or ICOS-CD38-. Profiling relied on immunoSEQ multiplex PCR, and the TCRdb table lists in-frame clones only, not all of them. Counted here are some 12,000 clones, 80% occurring once; the ten biggest clones make up around 3.5%.

The sequence derives from an adult who received the influenza vaccine. The J gene is TRBJ1-2, the V gene TRBV2; D unresolved. Source: CXCR5+ CD38- circulating T follicular helper cells from blood, taken on the day of influenza vaccination. Subset meaning: circulating Tfh, non-naive CD4+CXCR5+PD-1+ (ICOS+CD38+ or ICOS-CD38-). The CDR3 region is CASTPQHNYGYTF. In nucleotides, the CDR3 is TGTGCCAGCACCCCACAGCACAACTATGGCTACACCTTC.